These 10 T cell receptor beta chains came from one sample sequenced in a study of T cell changes during pregnancy in multiple sclerosis. Libraries were prepared by immunoSEQ multiplex PCR; TCRdb keeps only in-frame clonotypes and omits some of them. Among fewer than 80,000 clones listed, 92% were seen once. This specimen was peripheral blood, taken in the third trimester of pregnancy. The receptors were gathered from a female donor in good health, enrolled as a control in a pregnancy study.

V gene TRBV14 combines with J gene TRBJ1-1; TRBD1 agrees at 7 bases. CDR1 is SGHDN and CDR2 is FVKESK in the germline V gene. The CDR3 is 14 residues long. Trimming at V came to 5 bases and at J to 3 bases, leaving 6 bases not matched to a gene. The CDR3 loop reads CASSAPGGYTEAFF. CDR3 DNA sequence: TGTGCCAGCAGCGCTCCAGGGGGATACACTGAAGCTTTCTTT.

The chain is built from TRBV7-2 and TRBJ2-7; D perhaps matches TRBD1 (6 bases). In germline, CDR1 is SGHTA, CDR2 FQGNSA. The CDR3 sequence is 13 residues long. The V end lost 4 bases, the J end lost 2 bases, and 9 bases lay between the germline ends. The CDR3 region is CASSSQGTYEQYF. CDR3 bases: TGTGCCAGCAGCTCACAGGGAACCTACGAGCAGTACTTC.

The rearrangement uses TRBV28 and TRBJ2-3; TRBD1 aligns across 7 bases. Germline CDR1 is MDHEN and CDR2 is SYDVKM. CDR3 length: 16 residues. V was pared by 5 bases and J by 10 bases, with 18 bases of the junction left unmatched. The CDR3 sequence: CASSPNRGGLGLAQYF. In DNA form, the CDR3 reads TGTGCCAGCAGTCCCAACAGGGGTGGTCTTGGATTAGCGCAGTATTTT. Drawing the rest from reference TRBV28 and TRBJ2-3, the complete variable domain is DVKVTQSSRYLVKRTGEKVFLECVQDMDHENMFWYRQDPGLGLRLIYFSYDVKMKEKGDIPEGYSVSREKKERFSLILESASTNQTSMYLCASSPNRGGLGLAQYFGPGTRLTVL.

The rearrangement links TRBV4-3 to TRBJ2-2; D gene uncertain. The CDR3 covers 16 residues. V lost 2 bases and J 0 bases, leaving 10 bases between the germline ends. CDR1 is LGHNA and CDR2 is YSLEER in the germline V gene. This CDR3 is CASSQTARTNTGELFF. CDR3 sequence (DNA): TGCGCCAGCAGCCAAACGGCCAGGACGAACACCGGGGAGCTGTTTTTT.

The chain combines TRBV20-1 with TRBJ2-7; no definite D call. This CDR3 region has 10 residues. Trimming pared 6 bases from V and 0 bases from J, leaving 3 bases between. The germline V gene encodes CDR1 DFQATT and CDR2 SNEGSKA (reference sequence). The CDR3 nucleotides read TGCAGTGCCCACTCCTACGAGCAGTACTTC. This sequence encodes CSAHSYEQYF.

This clone has just one count. The chain joins TRBV7-9 to TRBJ2-7, with 8 bases identical to TRBD2. V dropped 5 bases and J dropped 3; count of bases not matched to a gene: 9. The CDR3 spans 15 residues. The V gene's germline CDR1 is SEHNR and CDR2 FQNEAQ (reference sequence). Here the CDR3 reads CASSAGLVPYYEQYF. CDR3 nucleotide sequence: TGTGCCAGCAGCGCGGGACTAGTCCCCTACTACGAGCAGTACTTC.

A note on this clone: The sample has other DNA sequences that encode this CDR3 too. The chain combines TRBV30 with TRBJ1-1, with 8 bases lining up with TRBD1. V lost 3 bases to trimming and J lost 5 bases; unmatched junction nucleotides: 5. CDR1 and CDR2 (germline): GTSNPN, SVGIG (reference sequence). The CDR3 runs to 13 residues. CDR3 sequence (DNA): TGTGCCTGGAGAGACAGGGGAAGGACTGAAGCTTTCTTT. Its translation: CAWRDRGRTEAFF.

This sequence joins TRBV7-9 and TRBJ1-4; a weak D match, TRBD1 (5 bases). CDR1 is SEHNR, CDR2 FQNEAQ, per germline (reference sequence). The V gene lost 5 bases and the J gene lost 8 bases, with 12 bases spanning the gap. The CDR3 length is 13 residues. CDR3 bases: TGTGCCAGCAGCCGAGGAGGGGTCGAAAAACTGTTTTTT. Translating gives CASSRGGVEKLFF. The full variable domain, completed using reference TRBV7-9 and TRBJ1-4, is DTGVSQNPRHKITKRGQNVTFRCDPISEHNRLYWYRQTLGQGPEFLTYFQNEAQLEKSRLLSDRFSAERPKGSFSTLEIQRTEQGDSAMYLCASSRGGVEKLFFGSGTQLSVL.

The chain has TRBV6-5 and TRBJ1-1; TRBD1 matches at 7 bases. This CDR3 comprises 15 residues. Germline CDR1 MNHEY, CDR2 SVGAGI. The V gene end was trimmed by 5 bases and the J gene end by 2 bases; junction bases not matched to a gene: 8. In DNA form, the CDR3 reads TGTGCCAGCAGTCCAAGGACAGGCGCAAACACTGAAGCTTTCTTT. The encoded protein is CASSPRTGANTEAFF.

The rearrangement links TRBV28 to TRBJ2-7; 10 positions agree with TRBD2. The CDR3 is made up of 15 amino acids. Germline trimming cut 3 bases from V and 0 bases from J; bases unmatched to any gene: 2. CDR1 is MDHEN, CDR2 SYDVKM, per germline. The CDR3 DNA reads TGTGCCAGCAGTTTCAGCGGGAGGGTCTCCTACGAGCAGTACTTC. As protein: CASSFSGRVSYEQYF.